This T cell receptor beta chain is drawn from a study of blood T cell repertoires in COVID-19. Overall study: Spain, Italy and the United States supplied samples that represented acute and convalescent COVID-19. PBMCs, B-cell-depleted T cells, or T cells provided the cDNA or gDNA that made up the material.

Produced via immunoSEQ multiplex PCR; TCRdb's table is partial and in-frame only. The sample includes 200,000 to 300,000 clones, approximately 90% of them seen just once. This clone came up a few times. Trimming left V 2 bases short and J 2 bases short, with 10 bases between. The CDR3 is 14 amino acids. Germline V CDR1 and CDR2: SGHRS, YFSETQ. Sequenced material: peripheral blood. This chain links TRBV5-1 with TRBJ1-1, with D possibly TRBD1 on 6 matching bases. The TCR was taken from a man aged 55 to 70 who had recovered from COVID-19. CDR3 region: CASSLIQGNTEAFF. CDR3 DNA sequence: TGCGCCAGCAGCTTAATACAGGGAAACACTGAAGCTTTCTTT. Together with reference TRBV5-1 and TRBJ1-1, the CDR3 gives the full variable domain: KAGVTQTPRYLIKTRGQQVTLSCSPISGHRSVSWYQQTPGQGLQFLFEYFSETQRNKGNFPGRFSGRQFSNSRSEMNVSTLELGDSALYLCASSLIQGNTEAFFGQGTRLTVV.